Listed below are T cell receptor beta chains from one sample, sequenced in a study of T cell repertoires in cytomegalovirus infection. Antigens of these TCRs are unknown. TCRdb recomputed calls from the reads with MiXCR, one row per CDR3 protein. The sample lists about 900,000 distinct CDR3 sequences; about a third were seen once. The source was cultured CD8+ T cells from PBMCs, collected from culture after CMV antigen stimulation. All receptors derive from a human donor in good health (CMV status not recorded). Some clones in this sample may be carry-over from other donors' samples. Both conserved end residues are part of each CDR3. Fields, in order: D gene, J gene, clone size, V gene, CDR3 protein, CDR3 DNA. A D gene is named only where the DNA matches it firmly. Clone size is shown for a subset of rows, as once, few, many or a class of expanded clone.

D: TRBD1; J: TRBJ2-7; size: -; V: TRBV7-9; CDR3: CASSSEGQGIFSYEQYF; DNA: TGTGCCAGCAGCTCGGAGGGACAGGGCATTTTCTCCTACGAGCAGTACTTC
D: TRBD1; J: TRBJ1-3; size: few; V: TRBV6-5; CDR3: CASSYSSDRASGNTIYF; DNA: TGTGCCAGCAGTTACTCTTCGGACAGGGCCTCTGGAAACACCATATATTTT
D: TRBD1; J: TRBJ2-5; size: -; V: TRBV7-9; CDR3: CASKDRGQETQYF; DNA: TGTGCCAGCAAGGACAGGGGCCAAGAGACCCAGTACTTC
D: TRBD1; J: TRBJ1-2; size: -; V: TRBV6-5; CDR3: CASSFPGQYNYGYTF; DNA: TGTGCCAGCAGTTTCCCGGGACAGTATAACTATGGCTACACCTTC
D: -; J: TRBJ1-2; size: many; V: TRBV6-5; CDR3: CASSYSGAASTF; DNA: TGTGCCAGCAGTTACTCCGGGGCAGCGTCCACCTTC
D: -; J: TRBJ1-4; size: -; V: TRBV7-9; CDR3: CASSPRDTPQNEKLFF; DNA: TGTGCCAGCAGCCCGCGGGACACTCCACAGAATGAAAAACTGTTTTTT
D: -; J: TRBJ1-1; size: -; V: TRBV7-8; CDR3: CASILGGNAFF; DNA: TGTGCCAGCATCCTCGGGGGGAACGCTTTCTTT
D: TRBD1; J: TRBJ1-4; size: -; V: TRBV15; CDR3: CATSSGTVFPNTNEKLFF; DNA: TGTGCCACCAGCAGCGGGACAGTCTTCCCAAACACTAATGAAAAACTGTTTTTT
D: -; J: TRBJ2-2; size: few; V: TRBV27; CDR3: CASSSLTVSNTGELFF; DNA: TGTGCCAGCAGTTCCTTGACGGTGTCTAACACCGGGGAGCTGTTTTTT
D: -; J: TRBJ2-7; size: few; V: TRBV7-6; CDR3: CASSLGSNTPEQYF; DNA: TGTGCCAGCAGCTTAGGCTCAAACACCCCCGAGCAGTACTTC
D: TRBD2; J: TRBJ2-7; size: -; V: TRBV7-9; CDR3: CASSSGLAGPAYEQYF; DNA: TGTGCCAGCAGCTCGGGACTAGCGGGGCCTGCGTACGAGCAGTACTTC
D: -; J: TRBJ2-1; size: once; V: TRBV7-9; CDR3: CVSSSQSSYNEQFF; DNA: TGTGTCAGCAGCTCCCAAAGCTCCTACAATGAGCAGTTCTTC
D: TRBD2; J: TRBJ2-3; size: -; V: TRBV6-6; CDR3: CASSPDGGAVLTDTQYF; DNA: TGTGCCAGCAGTCCAGACGGGGGGGCAGTCCTTACAGATACGCAGTATTTT
D: -; J: TRBJ2-2; size: -; V: TRBV6-6; CDR3: CASRTTRYTGELFF; DNA: TGTGCCAGCAGGACGACACGATACACCGGGGAGCTGTTTTTT
D: -; J: TRBJ2-2; size: -; V: TRBV24-1; CDR3: CATSGGSLNTGELFF; DNA: TGTGCCACCAGTGGGGGAAGCCTGAACACCGGGGAGCTGTTTTTT
D: TRBD1; J: TRBJ1-3; size: many; V: TRBV7-2; CDR3: CASSLEGARGNTIYF; DNA: TGTGCCAGCAGCTTAGAGGGGGCGCGCGGAAACACCATATATTTT
D: TRBD1; J: TRBJ2-5; size: -; V: TRBV18; CDR3: CASSPSTGGDKYQETQYF; DNA: TGTGCCAGCTCACCAAGTACAGGGGGAGACAAGTACCAAGAGACCCAGTACTTC
D: -; J: TRBJ2-3; size: many; V: TRBV7-6; CDR3: CASSLAVSGSRTDTQYF; DNA: TGTGCCAGCAGCTTAGCTGTGTCAGGGAGTCGTACAGATACGCAGTATTTT
D: -; J: TRBJ1-5; size: -; V: TRBV6-2/TRBV6-3; CDR3: CASSFLRTERYQPQHF; DNA: TGTGCCAGCAGTTTCCTCCGAACGGAAAGATATCAGCCCCAGCATTTT
D: -; J: TRBJ1-6; size: few; V: TRBV25-1; CDR3: CASSDSKRTSSYNSPLHF; DNA: TGTGCCAGCAGTGATTCAAAGCGAACAAGCTCCTATAATTCACCCCTCCACTTT
D: -; J: TRBJ1-2; size: many; V: TRBV7-9; CDR3: CASSLGGVYGYTF; DNA: TGTGCCAGCAGCTTAGGAGGCGTCTATGGCTACACCTTC
D: TRBD1; J: TRBJ2-7; size: many; V: TRBV7-6; CDR3: CASSHGQAYEQYF; DNA: TGTGCCAGCAGCCACGGACAGGCCTACGAGCAGTACTTC
D: -; J: TRBJ1-5; size: -; V: TRBV12-5; CDR3: CASGPDQPQHF; DNA: TGTGCTAGTGGTCCTGATCAGCCCCAGCATTTT
D: TRBD2; J: TRBJ2-2; size: few; V: TRBV28; CDR3: CASSLYEAVVAGVRELFF; DNA: TGTGCCAGCAGTTTATACGAAGCGGTTGTAGCGGGGGTTAGGGAGCTGTTTTTT
D: -; J: TRBJ2-2; size: many; V: TRBV7-6; CDR3: CASSTGQNELFF; DNA: TGTGCCAGCAGCACAGGACAGAATGAGCTGTTTTTT
D: -; J: TRBJ1-5; size: -; V: TRBV28; CDR3: CASSSYGRSDSGNQPQHF; DNA: TGTGCCAGCAGTTCCTACGGACGGAGTGACAGCGGCAATCAGCCCCAGCATTTT
D: -; J: TRBJ2-5; size: many; V: TRBV5-5; CDR3: CASSQDTQETQYF; DNA: TGTGCCAGCAGCCAGGACACCCAAGAGACCCAGTACTTC
D: TRBD2; J: TRBJ2-1; size: -; V: TRBV4-1; CDR3: CASSQVHSGGRGEQFF; DNA: TGCGCCAGCAGCCAAGTCCACAGCGGGGGGCGTGGTGAGCAGTTCTTC
D: -; J: TRBJ2-1; size: few; V: TRBV7-8; CDR3: CASSLGPRGGGNEQFF; DNA: TGTGCCAGCAGCTTAGGACCCCGAGGAGGGGGGAATGAGCAGTTCTTC
D: TRBD1; J: TRBJ1-4; size: few; V: TRBV6-5; CDR3: CASRLKGALTNEKLFF; DNA: TGTGCCAGCAGATTAAAGGGGGCGCTTACTAATGAAAAACTGTTTTTT
D: TRBD2; J: TRBJ2-5; size: -; V: TRBV3-1; CDR3: CASSPLAGDQETQYF; DNA: TGTGCCAGCAGCCCACTAGCGGGGGACCAAGAGACCCAGTACTTC
D: TRBD1; J: TRBJ1-1; size: few; V: TRBV7-6; CDR3: CASSSERTGPLNTEAFF; DNA: TGTGCCAGCAGCTCCGAGCGGACAGGACCTCTGAACACTGAAGCTTTCTTT
D: -; J: TRBJ2-3; size: once; V: TRBV6-8; CDR3: CASSYSNEDTQYF; DNA: TGTGCCAGCAGTTACTCGAATGAAGATACGCAGTATTTT
D: TRBD2; J: TRBJ2-7; size: -; V: TRBV7-2; CDR3: CASRGGGSHSYEQYF; DNA: TGTGCCAGCAGAGGCGGGGGGTCCCACTCCTACGAGCAGTACTTC
D: -; J: TRBJ1-1; size: -; V: TRBV7-6; CDR3: CASSHGLGNTEAFF; DNA: TGTGCCAGCAGCCATGGTTTGGGGAACACTGAAGCTTTCTTT
D: -; J: TRBJ2-3; size: -; V: TRBV7-6; CDR3: CASSPETRAGDTQYF; DNA: TGTGCCAGCAGCCCCGAAACCAGGGCTGGAGATACGCAGTATTTT